These 20 T cell receptor beta chains share one sample of origin, sequenced in a study of CD8 T cells in Susac syndrome (dated by TCRdb to between 2018 and 2021). Receptor amplification or capture employed the immunoSEQ multiplex PCR assay. RNA was extracted using the RNeasy kit, and roughly 0.45 to 1 ug of the RNA was reverse transcribed with random hexamers. The public sequencing data were trimmed at Q25 with fastp and processed into clonotypes with MiXCR by TCRdb, which kept only in-frame beta chains. For every CDR3 protein sequence, its rows merge into one entry that carries the most common genes and DNA. The sample yields approximately 180,000 distinct CDR3 sequences; approximately 94% were counted once. The ten biggest clones cover approximately 0.09% of the sample. What was sequenced was CD4+ T cells from PBMCs. These receptors originate from a human donor with multiple sclerosis.

The chain has TRBV20-1 and TRBJ2-1, with 8 bases that match TRBD1. Germline-derived CDR1 and CDR2 are DFQATT and SNEGSKA (reference sequence). J was trimmed by 0 bases and V by 4 bases; bases with no gene match: 8. This CDR3 spans 16 amino acids. CDR3 DNA: TGCAGTGCTAAGTTCAGGGGGCCCCGCTCCTACAATGAGCAGTTCTTC. Residues: CSAKFRGPRSYNEQFF.

The V call is TRBV27, the J call TRBJ2-7; D is possibly TRBD1 (5 bases). The CDR3 consists of 15 residues. CDR1 is MNHEY and CDR2 is SMNVEV in the germline V gene (reference sequence). Trimming shortened V by 5 bases and J by 3 bases, and 17 bases separated the two germline ends. The DNA of the CDR3 is TGTGCCAGCAGTCCCCGACGCAGGGATCGCTACGAGCAGTACTTC. Its translation is CASSPRRRDRYEQYF.

The chain couples TRBV18 to TRBJ1-2; weak D call: TRBD1 (5 bases). Trimming left V 2 bases short and J 8 bases short, with 15 bases between. Germline lookup yields CDR1 KGHSH and CDR2 LQKENI. There are 14 residues in the CDR3. Here the CDR3 DNA reads TGTGCCAGCTCACCATTTCAGGGAGGGCCCGGCTACACCTTC. It is translated as CASSPFQGGPGYTF. Full variable domain (missing parts from reference TRBV18 and TRBJ1-2): NAGVMQNPRHLVRRRGQEARLRCSPMKGHSHVYWYRQLPEEGLKFMVYLQKENIIDESGMPKERFSAEFPKEGPSILRIQQVVRGDSAAYFCASSPFQGGPGYTFGSGTRLTVV.

The chain links TRBV24-1 to TRBJ2-3; TRBD2 matches at 9 bases. This CDR3 has 15 amino acids. V shed 7 bases and J 0 bases; nucleotides not matched to a gene: 4. Germline assignment: CDR1 KGHDR and CDR2 SFDVKD. Here the CDR3 reads CATSFSGGSTDTQYF. In DNA form, the CDR3 reads TGTGCCACCAGCTTTAGCGGGGGCAGCACAGATACGCAGTATTTT.

The gene calls are TRBV20-1 and TRBJ2-7; weak D call: TRBD1 (6 bases). The germline V gene has CDR1 DFQATT and CDR2 SNEGSKA (reference sequence). Trimming removed 5 bases at V and 5 bases at J, with 16 bases between. The CDR3 consists of 13 residues. CDR3 in DNA: TGCAGTGCTTATACCCAGGGGCGCGACGAGCAGTACTTC. Its protein product is CSAYTQGRDEQYF.

This clonotype was recorded only once. The rearrangement joins TRBV28 to TRBJ2-1; D remains ambiguous. The germline CDR1 and CDR2 sequences are MDHEN and SYDVKM. Trimming took 6 bases from V and 4 from J, leaving 19 bases between them. This CDR3 comprises 16 residues. CDR3 in amino acids: CASSLMTRTKYNEQFF. The CDR3 region has the DNA TGTGCCAGCAGCTTAATGACACGAACGAAATACAATGAGCAGTTCTTC.

V usage is TRBV15 and J usage is TRBJ2-7, with D hard to call. From germline, CDR1 is LNHNV and CDR2 YYDKDF (reference sequence). The V gene lost 1 base and the J gene lost 3 bases, with 7 bases spanning the gap. This CDR3 region has 13 residues. Written as DNA, the CDR3 is TGTGCCACCAGCAGAGGACACCTCTACGAGCAGTACTTC. Its translation is CATSRGHLYEQYF.

The chain couples TRBV7-9 to TRBJ1-5; D gene unclear. Trimming pared 4 bases from V and 2 bases from J, leaving 9 bases between. Germline V CDR1 and CDR2: SEHNR, FQNEAQ (reference sequence). This CDR3 comprises 14 residues. The CDR3 loop is CASSSEDGNQPQHF. CDR3 bases: TGTGCCAGCAGCTCAGAAGACGGCAATCAGCCCCAGCATTTT.

The gene calls are TRBV7-9 and TRBJ2-7; 9 bases fit TRBD2. Trimming took 1 base from V and 4 from J; bases not matched to a gene: 2. The V gene's germline CDR1 is SEHNR and CDR2 FQNEAQ (reference sequence). This CDR3 contains 14 residues. CDR3 sequence: CASSLVGLAYEQYF. The CDR3 DNA reads TGTGCCAGCAGCTTAGTTGGACTAGCGTACGAGCAGTACTTC.

The chain carries TRBV29-1 and TRBJ1-4; a weak D match, TRBD1 (6 bases). Trimming cost V 4 bases and J 5 bases, with 11 bases left between them. The CDR3 is 13 residues long. CDR1 is SQVTM and CDR2 is ANQGSEA in the germline V gene. The DNA of the CDR3 is TGCAGCGTTGCGGACAGAAGAAATGAAAAACTGTTTTTT. Translated: CSVADRRNEKLFF.

This sequence joins TRBV30 and TRBJ2-5; D is perhaps TRBD1 (5 bases). Germline CDR1 GTSNPN, CDR2 SVGIG (reference sequence). Trimming took 5 bases from V and 8 from J, leaving 15 bases between them. CDR3 length equals 12 residues. The CDR3 sequence: CAWGSDRSTQYF. CDR3 sequence (DNA): TGTGCCTGGGGGTCCGACAGAAGTACCCAGTACTTC.

The V and J genes are TRBV5-1 and TRBJ2-1, with TRBD2 matching 7 bases. The ends lost 3 bases at V and 5 bases at J; junction bases unmatched: 5. This CDR3 spans 14 amino acids. Per germline, CDR1 SGHRS and CDR2 YFSETQ. This chain's CDR3 is CASSWLAENNEQFF. CDR3 nucleotides: TGCGCCAGCAGCTGGCTAGCGGAAAACAATGAGCAGTTCTTC.

The gene calls are TRBV20-1 and TRBJ2-1; D is unresolved. Between the trimmed V and J ends, which lost 3 bases and 5 bases, there was a span of 11 bases. The CDR3 runs 13 residues. CDR1 is DFQATT and CDR2 is SNEGSKA in the germline V gene (reference sequence). The CDR3 DNA sequence: TGCAGTGCTAGTCCCGCCGGCAACAATGAGCAGTTCTTC. Translated: CSASPAGNNEQFF.

This clonotype was seen a few times. The gene calls are TRBV5-4 and TRBJ2-7; weak D call: TRBD1 (5 bases). This CDR3 is 14 amino acids long. V was shortened by 0 bases and J by 0 bases, with 7 bases between the two germline ends. CDR1 SGHNT and CDR2 YYREEE come from the germline V gene (reference sequence). CDR3 loop: CASSLVDSSYEQYF. For the CDR3, the DNA is TGTGCCAGCAGCTTGGTTGACAGCTCCTACGAGCAGTACTTC.

This chain links TRBV29-1 with TRBJ2-2; 13 bases are a match to TRBD2. Germline CDR1 SQVTM, CDR2 ANQGSEA. V lost 3 bases and J lost 4; bases outside the gene matches: 2. The CDR3 is 15 residues long. CDR3 DNA sequence: TGCAGCGTTGATCGACTAGCGGGGGGCACCGGGGAGCTGTTTTTT. It codes for CSVDRLAGGTGELFF.

The chain has TRBV30 and TRBJ2-1; either TRBD1 or TRBD2 may supply D (5 bases each). V was clipped by 1 base and J by 7 bases, with 14 bases between them. There are 14 residues in the CDR3. Germline CDR1 reads GTSNPN; CDR2 reads SVGIG (reference sequence). The DNA of the CDR3 is TGTGCCTGGAGTGGCTGGGGGTCTGGTAATGAGCAGTTCTTC. It yields the protein CAWSGWGSGNEQFF.

This clonotype was counted once. The chain uses TRBV5-6 and TRBJ2-1; D possibly matches TRBD1 or TRBD2 (6 bases each). CDR1 is SGHDT, CDR2 YYEEEE, per germline. V lost 2 bases and J lost 3, with 15 bases in between. The CDR3 covers 16 residues. As DNA, the CDR3 is TGTGCCAGCAGCTTACCCGGGGGCTTAGGCTACAATGAGCAGTTCTTC. It codes for CASSLPGGLGYNEQFF.

This rearrangement joins TRBV7-2 to TRBJ2-5; 7 bases line up with TRBD2. The germline CDR1 and CDR2 sequences are SGHTA and FQGNSA. CDR3 length: 15 amino acids. The V and J ends lost 0 bases and 5 bases, in that order; junction bases with no gene match: 6. Here the CDR3 reads CASSLAGSRGETQYF. In nucleotides, the CDR3 is TGTGCCAGCAGCTTAGCGGGCTCGCGGGGGGAGACCCAGTACTTC.

This sequence joins TRBV12-3 or TRBV12-4 and TRBJ1-1; D might be TRBD1 (6 bases). V was clipped by 5 bases and J by 4 bases, with 14 bases between them. The CDR3 has 14 residues. The CDR3 region is CASSDYREGTEAFF. The CDR3 DNA reads as TGTGCCAGCAGTGATTACAGGGAGGGCACTGAAGCTTTCTTT.

The chain uses TRBV18 and TRBJ2-5; 8 bases match TRBD1. Trimming cost V 7 bases and J 4 bases; bases outside gene matches: 5. Looked up from germline, CDR1 is KGHSH and CDR2 is LQKENI. The CDR3 consists of 13 residues. The CDR3 region is CASCGQGGETQYF. The CDR3, as DNA: TGTGCCAGCTGCGGACAGGGCGGAGAGACCCAGTACTTC.